What follows are 14 T cell receptor beta chains derived from one specimen sequenced in a study of blood T cell repertoires in COVID-19. Assay: immunoSEQ multiplex PCR; the TCRdb copy retains only in-frame clones and omits some. The sample carries a few hundred thousand clones, roughly 85% recorded once. Sequencing was carried out using peripheral blood. These receptors were taken from a woman between 18 and 29 years old with acute or convalescent COVID-19.

The chain employs TRBV5-1 and TRBJ2-3; the match to TRBD2 covers 7 bases. CDR1 and CDR2 (germline): SGHRS, YFSETQ. V lost 0 bases and J lost 2; bases outside the gene matches: 6. This CDR3 comprises 16 residues. CDR3 DNA sequence: TGCGCCAGCAGCTTGGGGGGCCTAGCGGACACAGATACGCAGTATTTT. It encodes CASSLGGLADTDTQYF.

This rearrangement joins TRBV6-2 or TRBV6-3 to TRBJ2-3; a possible D gene is TRBD2 (7 bases). Germline-derived CDR1 and CDR2 are MNHEY and SVGEGT. The CDR3 consists of 15 residues. The V gene lost 5 bases and the J gene lost 2 bases, with 14 bases spanning the gap. CDR3: CASSPRGLYTDTQYF. The CDR3 region has the DNA TGTGCCAGCAGTCCGCGGGGGCTCTACACAGATACGCAGTATTTT.

This rearrangement joins TRBV9 to TRBJ2-1, with D possibly being TRBD2 (5 bases). Trimming pared 2 bases from V and 1 base from J, leaving 10 bases between. The CDR3 is 15 residues long. Germline CDR1 and CDR2: SGDLS and YYNGEE. CDR3 region: CASSVVGASYNEQFF. For the CDR3, the DNA is TGTGCCAGCAGCGTTGTGGGAGCGTCCTACAATGAGCAGTTCTTC.

The chain links TRBV7-5 to TRBJ2-7; the D call in the table, TRBD2, was not verified against the DNA. TRBV7-5 is deemed a pseudogene. The CDR3 loop spans 16 amino acids. The CDR3 loop reads CARSLVIIGLSYEQYF. The CDR3 region has the DNA TGTGCCAGAAGCTTAGTCATTATCGGACTTAGTTACGAGCAGTACTTC.

The chain joins TRBV5-8 to TRBJ2-6, with no clear D. CDR3 length: 16 residues. CDR1 is SGHTS, CDR2 YDEGEE, per germline. V was clipped by 4 bases and J by 0 bases, with 11 bases between them. CDR3 bases: TGTGCCAGCAGCCGGTTTTTCATCTCTGGGGCCAACGTCCTGACTTTC. This sequence encodes CASSRFFISGANVLTF. Drawing the rest from reference TRBV5-8 and TRBJ2-6, the complete variable domain is EAGVTQSPTHLIKTRGQQATLRCSPISGHTSVYWYQQALGLGLQFLLWYDEGEERNRGNFPPRFSGRQFPNYSSELNVNALELEDSALYLCASSRFFISGANVLTFGAGSRLTVL.

V gene TRBV27 combines with J gene TRBJ2-7; 7 positions match TRBD2. Trimming cost V 5 bases and J 4 bases; bases outside gene matches: 17. CDR1 MNHEY and CDR2 SMNVEV come from the germline V gene (reference sequence). The CDR3 is 17 amino acids. CDR3 sequence (DNA): TGTGCCAGCAGTCCCCTCCTGCGGGGGTCGGGAGCGTACGAGCAGTACTTC. Protein: CASSPLLRGSGAYEQYF.

CDR3 loop: CASSQMTGGETQYF. The CDR3 DNA reads as TGCGCCAGCAGCCAGATGACAGGGGGAGAGACCCAGTACTTC. J is TRBJ2-5 and V is TRBV4-3, with 9 bases lining up with TRBD1. CDR1 and CDR2 from the germline V gene are LGHNA and YSLEER. J gave up 4 bases and V 3 bases, and 3 bases lay outside the gene matches. This CDR3 is 14 amino acids long.

The genes are TRBV7-6 and TRBJ1-1, with D possibly matching TRBD1 (6 bases). V was cut by 3 bases and J by 10 bases, with 9 bases left in between. This CDR3 comprises 11 residues. From germline, CDR1 is SGHVS and CDR2 FNYEAQ. The CDR3 nucleotides read TGTGCCAGCAGCTTTACAGGGTTAGCTTTCTTT. It yields the protein CASSFTGLAFF.

The chain recombines TRBV5-1 with TRBJ2-1, with 8 bases matching TRBD2. The V gene end was trimmed by 0 bases and the J gene end by 3 bases; junction bases not matched to a gene: 2. Germline values: CDR1 SGHRS, CDR2 YFSETQ. This CDR3 has 15 residues. The DNA of the CDR3 is TGCGCCAGCAGCTTGGGGACTAGCAGCTACAATGAGCAGTTCTTC. It is translated as CASSLGTSSYNEQFF.

CDR3 in amino acids: CASSPNPNRDNEQFF. CDR3 DNA sequence: TGTGCCAGCTCACCGAACCCCAACAGGGATAATGAGCAGTTCTTC. The rearrangement uses TRBV18 and TRBJ2-1; weak D call: TRBD1 (6 bases). The CDR3 is made up of 15 amino acids. Trimming took 3 bases from V and 7 from J, leaving 16 bases between them. The germline gives CDR1 KGHSH, CDR2 LQKENI. Based on the CDR3 plus reference TRBV18 and TRBJ2-1, the full variable domain is NAGVMQNPRHLVRRRGQEARLRCSPMKGHSHVYWYRQLPEEGLKFMVYLQKENIIDESGMPKERFSAEFPKEGPSILRIQQVVRGDSAAYFCASSPNPNRDNEQFFGPGTRLTVL.

This clone was detected ten times or more. The junction departs from the called germline gene at one end, perhaps through a read error. The gene calls are TRBV10-1 and TRBJ1-6; a weak D match, TRBD1 (6 bases). Germline CDR1 is WNHNN and CDR2 is SYGVQD (reference sequence). The CDR3 is 11 amino acids. As DNA, the CDR3 is TGCGCCAGCACACTCCAGGGGTACCCCTATTTT. Translation gives CASTLQGYPYF.

This clone was counted once. This chain joins TRBV7-9 and TRBJ1-1, with 9 positions matching TRBD1. CDR1 is SEHNR and CDR2 is FQNEAQ in the germline V gene (reference sequence). The CDR3 is 15 residues long. V trimming: 1 base; J trimming: 4 bases; junction bases outside the gene matches: 4. The CDR3 DNA follows: TGTGCCAGCAGCTTAGTGTCGACAGGGGGCACTGAAGCTTTCTTT. Translating gives CASSLVSTGGTEAFF.

The rearrangement joins TRBV27 to TRBJ1-2; 7 bases are shared with TRBD1. Germline-derived CDR1 and CDR2 are MNHEY and SMNVEV (reference sequence). Trimming cost V 3 bases and J 4 bases; bases outside gene matches: 2. The CDR3 has 13 amino acids. The CDR3 coding sequence is TGTGCCAGCAGTTTTGCAGGGGGCTATGGCTACACCTTC. It encodes CASSFAGGYGYTF.

The genes are TRBV7-2 and TRBJ1-2, with 8 bases fitting TRBD1. This CDR3 has 14 residues. Germline CDR1 is SGHTA and CDR2 is FQGNSA. The J segment lost 5 bases and the V segment lost 2 bases, leaving 4 bases of the junction unmatched. The CDR3 DNA reads TGTGCCAGCAGCTTACAGGGGGCATGGTATGGCTACACCTTC. Its protein is CASSLQGAWYGYTF.